This entry is about one T cell receptor beta chain. These data are taken from a study of blood T cell repertoires in COVID-19. For the study at large: Specimens from acute and convalescent COVID-19 originated in the United States, Italy and Spain. Sources were T cells, B-cell-depleted T cells, or PBMCs; the material itself was cDNA or gDNA.

Original data processing: Amplification of reference gene primers provided the estimated nucleated cell counts. Libraries were prepared by immunoSEQ multiplex PCR; TCRdb keeps only in-frame clonotypes and omits some of them. V and J calls and clone size are given by that table; D and trimming were obtained from the DNA. The data hold 50,000 to 65,000 clones, with roughly 79% observed a single time. The source is a woman aged 55-70 years with acute or convalescent COVID-19. The sample taken for sequencing was peripheral blood.

This CDR3 is CASRPGGAGELFF. CDR3 DNA: TGCGCCAGCAGACCCGGCGGGGCCGGGGAGCTGTTTTTT. The rearrangement uses TRBV10-1 and TRBJ2-2; a weak D match, TRBD2 (6 bases). Germline values: CDR1 WNHNN, CDR2 SYGVQD (reference sequence). Trimming took off 6 bases at V and 6 bases at J, with 11 bases between the two ends. CDR3 length: 13 amino acids.